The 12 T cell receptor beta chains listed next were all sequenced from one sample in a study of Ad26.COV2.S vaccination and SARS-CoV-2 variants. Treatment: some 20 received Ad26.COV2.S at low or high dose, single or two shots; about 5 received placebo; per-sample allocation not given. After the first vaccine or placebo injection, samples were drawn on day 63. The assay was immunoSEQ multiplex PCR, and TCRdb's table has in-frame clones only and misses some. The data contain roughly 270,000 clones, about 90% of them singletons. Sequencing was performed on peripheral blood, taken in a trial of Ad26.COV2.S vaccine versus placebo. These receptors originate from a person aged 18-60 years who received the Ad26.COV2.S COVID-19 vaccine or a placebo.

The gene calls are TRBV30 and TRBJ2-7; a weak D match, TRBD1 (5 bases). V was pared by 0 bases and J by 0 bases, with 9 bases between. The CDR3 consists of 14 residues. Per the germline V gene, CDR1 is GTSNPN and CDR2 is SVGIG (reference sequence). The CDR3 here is CAWSVDSSSYEQYF. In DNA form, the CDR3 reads TGTGCCTGGAGTGTTGACAGCAGCTCCTACGAGCAGTACTTC.

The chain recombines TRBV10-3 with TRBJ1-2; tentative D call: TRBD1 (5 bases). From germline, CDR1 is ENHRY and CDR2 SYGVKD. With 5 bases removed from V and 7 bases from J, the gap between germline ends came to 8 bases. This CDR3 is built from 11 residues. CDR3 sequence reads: CAISRRGGYTF. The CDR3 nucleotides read TGTGCCATCAGTCGGAGGGGTGGCTACACCTTC.

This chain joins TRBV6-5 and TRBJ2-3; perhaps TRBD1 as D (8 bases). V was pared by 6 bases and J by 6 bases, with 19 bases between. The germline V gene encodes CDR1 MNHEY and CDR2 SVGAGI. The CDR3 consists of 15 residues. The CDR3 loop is CASRPTTGGGDTQYF. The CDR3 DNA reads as TGTGCCAGCAGGCCAACCACAGGGGGAGGGGATACGCAGTATTTT.

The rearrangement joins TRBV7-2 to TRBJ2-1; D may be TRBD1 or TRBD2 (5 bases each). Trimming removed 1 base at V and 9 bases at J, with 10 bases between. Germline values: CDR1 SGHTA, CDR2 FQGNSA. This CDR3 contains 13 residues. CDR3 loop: CASSLVYGTEQFF. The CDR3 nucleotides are TGTGCCAGCAGCTTAGTATATGGGACTGAGCAGTTCTTC. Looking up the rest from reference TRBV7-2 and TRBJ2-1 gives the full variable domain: GAGVSQSPSNKVTEKGKDVELRCDPISGHTALYWYRQSLGQGLEFLIYFQGNSAPDKSGLPSDRFSAERTGGSVSTLTIQRTQQEDSAVYLCASSLVYGTEQFFGPGTRLTVL.

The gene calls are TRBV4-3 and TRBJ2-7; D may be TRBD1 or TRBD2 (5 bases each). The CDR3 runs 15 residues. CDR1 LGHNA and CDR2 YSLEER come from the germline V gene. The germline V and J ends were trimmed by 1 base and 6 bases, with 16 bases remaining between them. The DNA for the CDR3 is TGCGCCAGCAGCCAAGGGCCGGGACCCCGGTTCGAGCAGTACTTC. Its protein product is CASSQGPGPRFEQYF.

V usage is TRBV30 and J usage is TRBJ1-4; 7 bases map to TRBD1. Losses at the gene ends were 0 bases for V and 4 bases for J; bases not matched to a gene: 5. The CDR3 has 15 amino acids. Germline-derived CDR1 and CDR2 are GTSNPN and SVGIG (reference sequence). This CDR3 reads CAWSVGGSNNEKLFF. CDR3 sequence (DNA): TGTGCCTGGAGTGTAGGGGGCTCCAATAATGAAAAACTGTTTTTT.

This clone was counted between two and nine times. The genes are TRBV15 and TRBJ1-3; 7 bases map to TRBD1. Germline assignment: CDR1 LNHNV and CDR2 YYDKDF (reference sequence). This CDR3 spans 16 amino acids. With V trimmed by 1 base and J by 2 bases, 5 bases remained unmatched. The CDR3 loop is CATSRGDTGAGNTIYF. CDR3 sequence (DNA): TGTGCCACCAGCAGAGGGGATACAGGGGCTGGAAACACCATATATTTT.

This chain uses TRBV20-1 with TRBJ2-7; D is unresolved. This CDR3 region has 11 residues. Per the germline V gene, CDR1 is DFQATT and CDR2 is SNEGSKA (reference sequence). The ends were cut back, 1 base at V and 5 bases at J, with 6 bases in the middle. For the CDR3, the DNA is TGCAGTGCTAGAGGGAACAACGAGCAGTACTTC. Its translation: CSARGNNEQYF.

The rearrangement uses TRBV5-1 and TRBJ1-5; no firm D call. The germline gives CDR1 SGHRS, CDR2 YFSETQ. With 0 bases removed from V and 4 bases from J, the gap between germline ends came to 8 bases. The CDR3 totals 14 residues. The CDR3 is CASSLDGVNQPQHF. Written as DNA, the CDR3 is TGCGCCAGCAGCTTGGACGGGGTTAATCAGCCCCAGCATTTT.

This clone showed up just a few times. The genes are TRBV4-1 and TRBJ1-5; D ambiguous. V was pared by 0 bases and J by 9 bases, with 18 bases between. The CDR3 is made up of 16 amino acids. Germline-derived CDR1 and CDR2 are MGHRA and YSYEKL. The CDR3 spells CASSQDLGTGARPQHF. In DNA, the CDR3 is TGCGCCAGCAGCCAAGATCTGGGAACCGGCGCTCGGCCCCAGCATTTT.

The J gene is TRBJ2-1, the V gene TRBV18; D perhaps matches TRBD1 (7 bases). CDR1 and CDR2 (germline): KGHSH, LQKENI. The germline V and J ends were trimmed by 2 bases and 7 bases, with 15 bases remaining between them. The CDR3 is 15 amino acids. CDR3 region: CASSPVTGTGNEQFF. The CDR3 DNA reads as TGTGCCAGCTCACCAGTGACAGGGACTGGGAATGAGCAGTTCTTC.

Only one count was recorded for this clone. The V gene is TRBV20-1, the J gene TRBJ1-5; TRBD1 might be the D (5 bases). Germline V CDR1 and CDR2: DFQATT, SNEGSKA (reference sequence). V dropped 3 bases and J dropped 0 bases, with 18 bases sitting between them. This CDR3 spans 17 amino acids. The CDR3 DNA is TGCAGTGCTAGTTTTTTGGGTTCGGGGCTTAGCAATCAGCCCCAGCATTTT. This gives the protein CSASFLGSGLSNQPQHF.